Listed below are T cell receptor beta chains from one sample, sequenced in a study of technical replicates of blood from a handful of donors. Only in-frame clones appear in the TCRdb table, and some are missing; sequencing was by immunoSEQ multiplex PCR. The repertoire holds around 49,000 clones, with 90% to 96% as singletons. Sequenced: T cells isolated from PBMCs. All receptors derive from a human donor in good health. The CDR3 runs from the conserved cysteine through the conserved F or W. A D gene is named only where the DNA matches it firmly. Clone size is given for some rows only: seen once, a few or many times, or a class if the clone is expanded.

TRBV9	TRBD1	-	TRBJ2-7	TGTGCCAGCAGCGCGACAGGGGGACCCTACGAGCAGTACTTC	CASSATGGPYEQYF
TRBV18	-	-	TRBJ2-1	TGTGCCAGCTCACCATCCGTCAATGAGCAGTTCTTC	CASSPSVNEQFF
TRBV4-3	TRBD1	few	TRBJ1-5	TGCGCCAGCAGCCAAGAAATACGGGACAGGGTTCAGCCCCAGCATTTT	CASSQEIRDRVQPQHF
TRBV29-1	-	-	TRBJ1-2	TGCAGCGTTGAAGATCTAAACAGGGCCGGAGGCTACACCTTC	CSVEDLNRAGGYTF
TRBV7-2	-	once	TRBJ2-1	TGTGCCAGCAGCACCCGACTGAATGAGCAGTTCTTC	CASSTRLNEQFF
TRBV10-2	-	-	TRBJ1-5	TGCGCCAGCCGGGGCTCAACAGGGTCGGAGCCCCAGCATTTT	CASRGSTGSEPQHF
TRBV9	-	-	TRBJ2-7	TGTGCCAGCAGCCCTAGCTCAGACTACGAGCAGTACTTC	CASSPSSDYEQYF
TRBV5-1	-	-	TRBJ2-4	TGCGCCAGCAGCTTTGAACCTAATCAACGGGCCAAAAACATTCAGTACTTC	CASSFEPNQRAKNIQYF
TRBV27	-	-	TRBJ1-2	TGTGCCAGCAGTTTCTCCCCGGTAGGAGCTAACTATGGCTACACCTTC	CASSFSPVGANYGYTF
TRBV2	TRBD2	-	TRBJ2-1	TGTGCCAGCAGTGGACTAGCGGGAGGCAATGAGCAGTTCTTC	CASSGLAGGNEQFF
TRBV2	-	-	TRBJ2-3	TGTGCCAGCAGTGTAGGACATGGGACAGATACGCAGTATTTT	CASSVGHGTDTQYF
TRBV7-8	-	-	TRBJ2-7	TGTGCCAGCAGCTTAGTGGAGGGATCCTACGAGCAGTACTTC	CASSLVEGSYEQYF
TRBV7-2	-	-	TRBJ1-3	TGTGCCAGCAGCCCACAGGGCTTCTCTGGAAACACCATATATTTT	CASSPQGFSGNTIYF
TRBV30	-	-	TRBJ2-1	TGTGCCTGGAGTCAGGGGTCCTACAATGAGCAGTTCTTC	CAWSQGSYNEQFF